This paragraph covers one T cell receptor beta chain sequence. The entry originates in a study of blood T cell repertoires in COVID-19. V was clipped by 5 bases and J by 4 bases; unmatched bases: 8. The CDR3 has 15 residues. The V gene's germline CDR1 is SGHRS and CDR2 YFSETQ. The assay was immunoSEQ multiplex PCR, and TCRdb's table has in-frame clones only and misses some. The sample yields about 220,000 clones, more than 80% seen once. The specimen was PBMCs or T cells enriched from blood (not recorded which). The clonotype was recovered from a woman aged 40 to 50 with acute COVID-19. The chain combines TRBV5-1 with TRBJ2-3, with TRBD2 matching 9 bases. As DNA, the CDR3 is TGCGCCAGCAGTTTGACTAGCGGAGGCTCAGATACGCAGTATTTT. Protein product: CASSLTSGGSDTQYF.